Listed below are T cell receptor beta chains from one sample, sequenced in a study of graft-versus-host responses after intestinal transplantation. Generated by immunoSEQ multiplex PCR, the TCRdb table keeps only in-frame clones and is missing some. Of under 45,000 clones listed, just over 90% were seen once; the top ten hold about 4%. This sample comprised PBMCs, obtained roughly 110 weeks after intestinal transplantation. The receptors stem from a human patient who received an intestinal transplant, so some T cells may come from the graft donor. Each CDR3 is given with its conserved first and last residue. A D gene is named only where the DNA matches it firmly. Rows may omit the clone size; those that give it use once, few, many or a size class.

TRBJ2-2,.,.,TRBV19,CASSIRHSNTGELFF,TGTGCCAGTAGTATTCGACATTCGAACACCGGGGAGCTGTTTTTT
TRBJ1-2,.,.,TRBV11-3,CASSRAYGYTF,TGTGCCAGCAGCAGGGCCTATGGCTACACCTTC
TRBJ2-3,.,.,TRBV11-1,CASSLKPSSTQYF,TGTGCCAGCAGCTTAAAACCTAGTTCTACGCAGTATTTT
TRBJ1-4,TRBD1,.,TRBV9,CASSAGQGNEKLFF,TGTGCCAGCAGCGCCGGACAGGGGAATGAAAAACTGTTTTTT
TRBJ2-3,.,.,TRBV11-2,CASSLFPDTQYF,TGTGCCAGCAGCTTATTCCCAGATACGCAGTATTTT
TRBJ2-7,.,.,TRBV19,CASKIRHGQTSSYEQYF,TGTGCCAGTAAAATTCGCCATGGGCAGACATCCTCCTACGAGCAGTACTTC
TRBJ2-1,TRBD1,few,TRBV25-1,CASSEPDREISEQFF,TGTGCCAGCAGTGAGCCGGACAGGGAAATCAGTGAGCAGTTCTTC
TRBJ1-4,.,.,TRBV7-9,CASSLAQGSREKLFF,TGTGCCAGCAGCTTAGCTCAGGGGTCGAGGGAAAAACTGTTTTTT
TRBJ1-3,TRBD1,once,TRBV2,CASSEDRGRNTIYF,TGTGCCAGCAGTGAAGACAGGGGAAGAAACACCATATATTTT
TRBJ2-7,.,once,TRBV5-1,CASSLDTTSSYEQYF,TGCGCCAGCAGCTTGGATACGACTAGCTCCTACGAGCAGTACTTC